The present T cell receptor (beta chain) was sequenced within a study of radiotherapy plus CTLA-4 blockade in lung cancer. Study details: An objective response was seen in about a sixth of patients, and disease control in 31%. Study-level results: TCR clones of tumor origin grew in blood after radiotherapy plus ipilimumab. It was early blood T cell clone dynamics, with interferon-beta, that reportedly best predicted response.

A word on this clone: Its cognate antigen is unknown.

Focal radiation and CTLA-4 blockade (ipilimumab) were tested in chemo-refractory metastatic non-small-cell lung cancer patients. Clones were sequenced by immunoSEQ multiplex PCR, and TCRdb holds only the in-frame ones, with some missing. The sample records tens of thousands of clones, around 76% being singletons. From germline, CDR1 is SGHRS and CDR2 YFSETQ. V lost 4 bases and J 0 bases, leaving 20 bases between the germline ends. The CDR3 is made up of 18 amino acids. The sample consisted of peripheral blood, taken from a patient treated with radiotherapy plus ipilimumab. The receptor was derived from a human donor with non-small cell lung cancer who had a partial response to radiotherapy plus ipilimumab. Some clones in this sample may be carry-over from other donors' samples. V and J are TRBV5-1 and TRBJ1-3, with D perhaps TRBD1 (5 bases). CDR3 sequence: CASSPAAAGTGSGNTIYF. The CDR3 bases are TGCGCCAGCAGCCCGGCGGCTGCCGGAACAGGCTCTGGAAACACCATATATTTT.